The next 29 T cell receptor beta chains were all read from a single sample in a study of T cell responses to AZD1222 COVID-19 vaccine. The data were produced by immunoSEQ multiplex PCR, yet TCRdb's version contains in-frame clones alone and is incomplete. The table has approximately 150,000 clones, approximately 90% seen once. The material sequenced was peripheral blood, taken 28 days after the second AZD1222 dose. These TCRs come from an adult who received the AZD1222 COVID-19 vaccine.

For the CDR3, the DNA is TGCGCCAGCAGTGAGGTAGGGGGTCAATACGAGCAGTACTTC. Its translation is CASSEVGGQYEQYF. The V and J genes are TRBV10-1 and TRBJ2-7, with a possible D match to TRBD1 (6 bases). There are 14 residues in the CDR3. Trimming took 2 bases from V and 4 from J, leaving 12 bases between them. CDR1 WNHNN and CDR2 SYGVQD come from the germline V gene (reference sequence).

A few counts support this clone. This sequence joins TRBV10-1 and TRBJ1-3, with D possibly matching TRBD1 (5 bases). CDR3 length: 18 residues. Trimming removed 1 base at V and 0 bases at J, with 16 bases between. Germline values: CDR1 WNHNN, CDR2 SYGVQD (reference sequence). The CDR3 DNA is TGCGCCAGCAGTGAGTGGGACGGAAACCATTTCTCTGGAAACACCATATATTTT. Protein: CASSEWDGNHFSGNTIYF.

The chain links TRBV6-1 to TRBJ2-2, with 7 nucleotides matching TRBD1. The CDR3 has 16 amino acids. The V gene end was trimmed by 2 bases and the J gene end by 5 bases; junction bases not matched to a gene: 8. Germline CDR1 MNHNS, CDR2 SASEGT. CDR3 in amino acids: CASSENRGVWTGELFF. CDR3 sequence (DNA): TGTGCCAGCAGTGAAAACAGGGGAGTGTGGACCGGGGAGCTGTTTTTT.

This clone came up once. V and J are TRBV9 and TRBJ2-3; no clear D gene. This CDR3 contains 15 residues. The V end was cut by 0 bases, the J end by 0 bases, with 8 bases between. Germline CDR1 and CDR2: SGDLS and YYNGEE. CDR3 sequence: CASSVGDQSTDTQYF. The CDR3 coding sequence is TGTGCCAGCAGCGTAGGAGACCAAAGCACAGATACGCAGTATTTT.

The chain recombines TRBV5-8 with TRBJ1-5; TRBD1 agrees at 10 bases. The CDR3 has 15 amino acids. CDR1 is SGHTS, CDR2 YDEGEE, per germline. V was clipped by 4 bases and J by 2 bases; unmatched bases: 3. CDR3 nucleotides: TGTGCCAGCAGCGAAGGACAGGGGGGCAATCAGCCCCAGCATTTT. It is translated as CASSEGQGGNQPQHF. Using reference TRBV5-8 and TRBJ1-5 for the parts outside the CDR3, the full variable domain is EAGVTQSPTHLIKTRGQQATLRCSPISGHTSVYWYQQALGLGLQFLLWYDEGEERNRGNFPPRFSGRQFPNYSSELNVNALELEDSALYLCASSEGQGGNQPQHFGDGTRLSIL.

The chain links TRBV7-2 to TRBJ1-1, with no clear D. V was trimmed by 1 base and J by 8 bases, leaving 11 bases between them. The V gene's germline CDR1 is SGHTA and CDR2 FQGNSA. The CDR3 sequence is 13 residues long. In DNA, the CDR3 is TGTGCCAGCAGCTTAGTTATGGGAGCCGAAGCTTTCTTT. Translated, it gives CASSLVMGAEAFF.

The chain combines TRBV15 with TRBJ2-2; possibly TRBD2 for D (5 bases). The CDR3 is 17 amino acids. Germline V lookup: CDR1 LNHNV, CDR2 YYDKDF (reference sequence). Trimming removed 2 bases at V and 4 bases at J, with 17 bases between. Here the CDR3 reads CATSRLGLSGSTGELFF. The CDR3 DNA sequence: TGTGCCACCAGCAGACTCGGACTCTCTGGGAGCACCGGGGAGCTGTTTTTT.

This rearrangement joins TRBV5-1 to TRBJ2-1; TRBD2 aligns across 10 bases. CDR1 is SGHRS and CDR2 is YFSETQ in the germline V gene. The CDR3 covers 15 residues. J gave up 8 bases and V 0 bases, and 5 bases lay outside the gene matches. This CDR3 is CASSLERGGLDEQFF. The DNA for the CDR3 is TGCGCCAGCAGCTTGGAGCGGGGGGGCCTGGATGAGCAGTTCTTC. Using reference TRBV5-1 and TRBJ2-1 for the parts outside the CDR3, the full variable domain is KAGVTQTPRYLIKTRGQQVTLSCSPISGHRSVSWYQQTPGQGLQFLFEYFSETQRNKGNFPGRFSGRQFSNSRSEMNVSTLELGDSALYLCASSLERGGLDEQFFGPGTRLTVL.

J is TRBJ2-5 and V is TRBV7-9, with unresolved D. Germline values: CDR1 SEHNR, CDR2 FQNEAQ (reference sequence). CDR3 length: 14 residues. V was trimmed by 8 bases and J by 0 bases, leaving 13 bases between them. The CDR3 here is CASARTAYQETQYF. CDR3 DNA sequence: TGTGCCAGCGCAAGGACGGCGTACCAAGAGACCCAGTACTTC.

V is TRBV28 and J is TRBJ2-3; D not resolved. Germline V gene data show CDR1 as MDHEN and CDR2 as SYDVKM. V was shortened by 3 bases and J by 2 bases, with 6 bases between the two germline ends. The CDR3 consists of 13 residues. The CDR3 protein is CASSLSDTDTQYF. The CDR3 coding sequence is TGTGCCAGCAGTTTGTCAGACACAGATACGCAGTATTTT.

This clone has just one count. The CDR3, as DNA: TGTGCCAGCAGCTTCGGTCGGGCCGGTCAGCCCCAGCATTTT. It codes for CASSFGRAGQPQHF. This chain uses TRBV7-2 with TRBJ1-5; D remains ambiguous. Deletions cut 3 bases from V and 6 bases from J, with 12 bases between. Germline V lookup: CDR1 SGHTA, CDR2 FQGNSA. CDR3 size: 14 residues. Drawing the rest from reference TRBV7-2 and TRBJ1-5, the complete variable domain is GAGVSQSPSNKVTEKGKDVELRCDPISGHTALYWYRQSLGQGLEFLIYFQGNSAPDKSGLPSDRFSAERTGGSVSTLTIQRTQQEDSAVYLCASSFGRAGQPQHFGDGTRLSIL.

This chain uses TRBV28 with TRBJ2-7; 10 bases map to TRBD2. The CDR3 loop spans 13 amino acids. Trimming removed 5 bases from V and 5 bases from J; junction bases left unmatched: 3. Germline V gives CDR1 MDHEN, CDR2 SYDVKM. The CDR3 sequence is CASSLAGDHEQYF. DNA of the CDR3: TGTGCCAGCAGTCTAGCGGGAGACCACGAGCAGTACTTC.

The J gene is TRBJ1-2, the V gene TRBV3-1 (or the pseudogene TRBV3-2), with D uncertain. The CDR3 runs 15 residues. CDR1 and CDR2 from the germline V gene are LGHDT and YNNKEL (reference sequence). The germline V and J ends were trimmed by 4 bases and 8 bases, with 20 bases remaining between them. CDR3 region: CASSPSAGSTTGYTF. CDR3 coding DNA: TGTGCCAGCAGCCCATCGGCCGGGTCCACGACGGGCTACACCTTC.

This clone was counted only a few times. The gene calls are TRBV10-1 and TRBJ1-5, with D tentatively TRBD1 (5 bases). The CDR3 spans 13 residues. The germline V gene encodes CDR1 WNHNN and CDR2 SYGVQD (reference sequence). The ends were cut back, 3 bases at V and 6 bases at J, with 9 bases in the middle. CDR3 coding DNA: TGCGCCAGCAGTGAAGTGAGGGGTCAGCCCCAGCATTTT. Translation: CASSEVRGQPQHF.

CDR3 sequence (DNA): TGTGCCAGCAGGATGGGACAGGGTTATTCACCCCTCCACTTT. It translates to CASRMGQGYSPLHF. The chain uses TRBV28 and TRBJ1-6, with 9 nucleotides matching TRBD1. The CDR3 has 14 amino acids. Per the germline V gene, CDR1 is MDHEN and CDR2 is SYDVKM. V shed 6 bases and J 8 bases; nucleotides not matched to a gene: 5.

This chain uses TRBV7-2 with TRBJ2-3; D possibly corresponds to TRBD2 (5 bases). Trimming pared 1 base from V and 5 bases from J, leaving 13 bases between. Looked up from germline, CDR1 is SGHTA and CDR2 is FQGNSA. This CDR3 spans 15 amino acids. In DNA, the CDR3 is TGTGCCAGCAGCTTAGGACTATCTCGGGGAGATACGCAGTATTTT. Amino acid sequence: CASSLGLSRGDTQYF.

V gene TRBV6-4 combines with J gene TRBJ2-1; TRBD2 matches 14 bases. This CDR3 comprises 17 residues. V lost 4 bases to trimming and J lost 12 bases; unmatched junction nucleotides: 14. Germline V gene lookup returns CDR1 MRHNA and CDR2 SNTAGT. CDR3 region: CASSGEEPGLAGAPQFF. Here the CDR3 DNA reads TGTGCCAGCAGTGGCGAAGAACCGGGACTAGCGGGGGCCCCGCAGTTCTTC.

This CDR3 is CASSVVGGTDTQYF. CDR3 nucleotide sequence: TGTGCCAGCAGCGTAGTAGGCGGCACAGATACGCAGTATTTT. V usage is TRBV9 and J usage is TRBJ2-3; D ambiguous. Germline V gives CDR1 SGDLS, CDR2 YYNGEE. This CDR3 spans 14 amino acids. V was trimmed by 0 bases and J by 1 base, leaving 6 bases between them.

The chain joins TRBV5-1 to TRBJ2-7, with D perhaps matching TRBD1 or TRBD2 (5 bases each). Looked up from germline, CDR1 is SGHRS and CDR2 is YFSETQ. CDR3 length: 14 amino acids. V was shortened by 4 bases and J by 0 bases, with 11 bases between the two germline ends. CDR3 bases: TGCGCCAGCAGCCCGGGACCTCCCTCCTACGAGCAGTACTTC. Protein: CASSPGPPSYEQYF.

Concerning this clone itself: A junction end diverges from the germline sequence, so it may reflect a read error. The chain has TRBV28 and TRBJ1-2; a weak D match, TRBD1 (6 bases). This CDR3 is built from 15 residues. CDR1 and CDR2 from the germline V gene are MDHEN and SYDVKM. For the CDR3, the DNA is TGTGCCAGCAGTCCCCCACAGGGATCAGACTATGGCCACACCTTC. The encoded protein is CASSPPQGSDYGHTF.

The rearrangement links TRBV28 to TRBJ2-5; TRBD2 agrees at 11 bases. The trim removed 8 bases at V and 6 bases at J, leaving 14 bases unmatched. The CDR3 consists of 16 residues. Germline-derived CDR1 and CDR2 are MDHEN and SYDVKM. The DNA for the CDR3 is TGTGCCAGCCGTCCCGATAGCGGGAGGGCTTACCAGACCCAGTACTTC. Its protein product is CASRPDSGRAYQTQYF.

The chain recombines TRBV5-1 with TRBJ2-3, with D uncertain. CDR1 and CDR2 from the germline V gene are SGHRS and YFSETQ. Trimming took 0 bases from V and 1 from J, leaving 9 bases between them. CDR3 length: 15 residues. This CDR3 reads CASSLELGRTDTQYF. CDR3 bases: TGCGCCAGCAGCTTGGAGCTTGGCCGCACAGATACGCAGTATTTT.

The rearrangement links TRBV20-1 to TRBJ1-6; D might be TRBD1 (5 bases). CDR3 length: 14 residues. V lost 3 bases to trimming and J lost 2 bases, with 8 bases between them. Germline V gene data show CDR1 as DFQATT and CDR2 as SNEGSKA (reference sequence). CDR3 nucleotide sequence: TGCAGTGCTAGTAAGGACACCTATAATTCACCCCTCCACTTT. This translates into CSASKDTYNSPLHF.

The CDR3 bases are TGTGCCAGCAGTTACTTTGGGGCAGCTTCCAATGAGCAGTTCTTC. It translates to CASSYFGAASNEQFF. This sequence joins TRBV6-5 and TRBJ2-1; D may be TRBD1 (5 bases). V was shortened by 1 base and J by 6 bases, with 13 bases between the two germline ends. Germline lookup yields CDR1 MNHEY and CDR2 SVGAGI. This CDR3 is 15 amino acids long.

The chain has TRBV10-3 and TRBJ2-7; TRBD1 agrees at 7 bases. Germline CDR1 ENHRY, CDR2 SYGVKD. The CDR3 is made up of 14 amino acids. The V and J ends lost 4 bases and 5 bases, in that order; junction bases with no gene match: 8. The CDR3 here is CAISVDRAAHEQYF. The CDR3 DNA follows: TGTGCCATCAGTGTCGACAGGGCCGCCCACGAGCAGTACTTC.

The rearrangement uses TRBV7-9 and TRBJ2-7, with D perhaps TRBD2 (5 bases). CDR1 SEHNR and CDR2 FQNEAQ come from the germline V gene (reference sequence). This CDR3 has 18 residues. Trimming took 6 bases from V and 0 from J, leaving 24 bases between them. CDR3 sequence: CASSQSGLAGVHSYEQYF. For the CDR3, the DNA is TGTGCCAGCAGTCAGAGCGGACTGGCCGGGGTCCACTCCTACGAGCAGTACTTC.

This chain uses TRBV9 with TRBJ2-1; D gene ambiguous. Between the trimmed V and J ends, which lost 0 bases and 8 bases, there was a span of 12 bases. The CDR3 sequence is 14 residues long. The V gene's germline CDR1 is SGDLS and CDR2 YYNGEE. This CDR3 reads CASSVAWGRDEQFF. The CDR3 nucleotides are TGTGCCAGCAGCGTAGCTTGGGGTAGGGATGAGCAGTTCTTC.

CDR3: CASSYAHSYGYTF. The DNA for the CDR3 is TGTGCCAGCAGTTACGCGCATTCCTATGGCTACACCTTC. J is TRBJ1-2 and V is TRBV6-2 or TRBV6-3; D ambiguous. The CDR3 extends over 13 amino acids. CDR1 MNHEY and CDR2 SVGEGT come from the germline V gene. Trimming stripped 2 bases from V and 4 bases from J, with 8 bases between.

The chain carries TRBV27 and TRBJ2-2; 9 positions match TRBD2. CDR3 length: 18 amino acids. CDR1 and CDR2 (germline): MNHEY, SMNVEV (reference sequence). Germline trimming cut 0 bases from V and 6 bases from J; bases unmatched to any gene: 11. The CDR3 nucleotides read TGTGCCAGCAGTTTATCACCCCTGGGCGGGGGGGAATCCGGGGAGCTGTTTTTT. Encoded protein: CASSLSPLGGGESGELFF.